This entry concerns a single TCR beta chain. Its cognate antigen is unknown. It was with 60 Vbeta and 13 Jbeta primers that the PCR ran. Data came from immunoSEQ multiplex PCR; TCRdb stores just in-frame clones and leaves some out. The data show 130,000 to 150,000 clones, with approximately 80% seen just once and 5.1% held by the top ten. This entry belongs to a study of cytomegalovirus exposure and HLA in healthy donors. Study findings and constraints: CMV serostatus was the sole immune exposure data available. In vitro data verified a few CMV-associated chains as specific for CMV antigens. In a later analysis, most CMV-associated TCR beta chains appeared HLA-restricted.

Germline V gene data show CDR1 as GTSNPN and CDR2 as SVGIG (reference sequence). Deletions cut 0 bases from V and 4 bases from J, with 13 bases between. The CDR3 runs to 15 residues. Material: PBMCs. V and J are TRBV30 and TRBJ1-3, with D hard to call. The receptor comes from a male donor in good health and CMV-seronegative. CDR3 amino acids: CAWSVVRGGGNTIYF. In DNA form, the CDR3 reads TGTGCCTGGAGTGTAGTTCGGGGAGGGGGAAACACCATATATTTT.